The 13 T cell receptor beta chains below were found in one sample sequenced in a study of shared clonotypes between healthy human individuals. TCRdb's table, derived via immunoSEQ multiplex PCR, lists solely in-frame clones and lacks some. Of about 960,000 clones in the sample, 76% were seen once. The sample consisted of memory CD4+ T cells sorted from blood. Subset reported: CD45RA-negative fraction. These receptors all stem from a young man in good health.

The chain joins TRBV5-1 to TRBJ2-7, with TRBD1 matching 12 bases. The CDR3 contains 15 residues. Germline CDR1 SGHRS, CDR2 YFSETQ. The ends lost 4 bases at V and 6 bases at J; junction bases unmatched: 8. The CDR3 region is CASSGGTGGLVEQYF. The CDR3 nucleotides are TGCGCCAGCAGCGGAGGGACAGGGGGCCTCGTCGAGCAGTACTTC.

The chain recombines TRBV19 with TRBJ2-1; D may correspond to TRBD1 or TRBD2 (5 bases each). The germline V and J ends were trimmed by 6 bases and 8 bases, with 11 bases remaining between them. Germline V gene data show CDR1 as LNHDA and CDR2 as SQIVND (reference sequence). The CDR3 has 12 amino acids. CDR3 region: CASRGVGYEQFF. In nucleotides, the CDR3 is TGTGCCAGTAGGGGGGTAGGATATGAGCAGTTCTTC. Complete variable domain (other parts from reference TRBV19 and TRBJ2-1): DGGITQSPKYLFRKEGQNVTLSCEQNLNHDAMYWYRQDPGQGLRLIYYSQIVNDFQKGDIAEGYSVSREKKESFPLTVTSAQKNPTAFYLCASRGVGYEQFFGPGTRLTVL.

The chain uses TRBV7-9 and TRBJ1-6; possibly TRBD1 for D (5 bases). The CDR3 is 15 residues long. The germline V and J ends were trimmed by 0 bases and 10 bases, with 13 bases remaining between them. Germline V gene lookup returns CDR1 SEHNR and CDR2 FQNEAQ (reference sequence). CDR3 amino acids: CASSLAGVARSPLHF. The CDR3 DNA is TGTGCCAGCAGCTTAGCGGGGGTCGCGAGGTCACCCCTCCACTTT.

This sequence joins TRBV9 and TRBJ1-1; D is possibly TRBD1 (6 bases). This CDR3 spans 13 amino acids. Germline loops: CDR1 SGDLS, CDR2 YYNGEE. V lost 3 bases and J 5 bases, leaving 11 bases between the germline ends. As DNA, the CDR3 is TGTGCCAGCAGCGCCACAGGGTTGACTGAAGCTTTCTTT. It is translated as CASSATGLTEAFF.

The genes are TRBV27 and TRBJ1-6; D uncertain. CDR1 is MNHEY, CDR2 SMNVEV, per germline (reference sequence). CDR3 size: 14 residues. Trimming took 5 bases from V and 9 from J, leaving 14 bases between them. The CDR3 region is CASSLTTVGSPLHF. The DNA for the CDR3 is TGTGCCAGCAGTCTAACGACGGTTGGTTCACCCCTCCACTTT.

J is TRBJ1-5 and V is TRBV19; D unclear. Germline V gene sequence: CDR1 LNHDA, CDR2 SQIVND (reference sequence). This CDR3 comprises 14 residues. Trimming shortened V by 0 bases and J by 9 bases, and 12 bases separated the two germline ends. This CDR3 reads CASSIEGGRRPQHF. Written as DNA, the CDR3 is TGTGCCAGTAGTATAGAGGGCGGCCGCCGGCCCCAGCATTTT.

The chain employs TRBV6-6 and TRBJ1-6; D remains unclear. The germline V gene has CDR1 MNHNY and CDR2 SVGAGI (reference sequence). The CDR3 runs 13 residues. Trimming removed 7 bases from V and 8 bases from J, with 12 bases in between. CDR3 in amino acids: CASNWGGDSPLHF. The DNA of the CDR3 is TGTGCCAGCAACTGGGGTGGGGATTCACCCCTCCACTTT.

This clone was detected a few times. The chain uses TRBV21-1 and TRBJ2-7; the table's D call, TRBD2, was not checked against the DNA. TRBV21-1 is a pseudogene. The CDR3 length is 17 residues. The CDR3 sequence is CASSKSRAAGISYEQYF. Here the CDR3 DNA reads TGTGCCAGCAGCAAAAGCAGGGCAGCGGGGATCTCCTACGAGCAGTACTTC.

The rearrangement links TRBV6-1 to TRBJ1-2; D remains unclear. Germline V CDR1 and CDR2: MNHNS, SASEGT. The V and J ends lost 3 bases and 10 bases respectively, with 12 bases between them. The length of the CDR3 is 12 residues. The CDR3 spells CASSDYVGYYTF. The CDR3 nucleotides read TGTGCCAGCAGTGACTATGTGGGCTACTACACCTTC.

The rearrangement links TRBV11-2 to TRBJ2-7; TRBD1 agrees at 9 bases. Trimming at V came to 5 bases and at J to 5 bases, leaving 7 bases not matched to a gene. Germline loops: CDR1 SGHAT, CDR2 FQNNGV. This CDR3 is built from 14 residues. CDR3 DNA: TGTGCCAGCAGCCTCCGGGACAGGGAGAACGAGCAGTACTTC. Translated, it gives CASSLRDRENEQYF.

The chain uses TRBV7-9 and TRBJ2-4; D possibly uses TRBD1 or TRBD2 (5 bases each). Trimming shortened V by 4 bases and J by 0 bases, and 10 bases separated the two germline ends. The germline V gene encodes CDR1 SEHNR and CDR2 FQNEAQ (reference sequence). The CDR3 loop spans 15 amino acids. CDR3 coding DNA: TGTGCCAGCAGCTCCCGGGACCTAGCCAAAAACATTCAGTACTTC. Translation: CASSSRDLAKNIQYF.

The chain couples TRBV6-5 to TRBJ1-2; no firm D call. This CDR3 region has 16 residues. Germline V gives CDR1 MNHEY, CDR2 SVGAGI. The germline V and J ends were trimmed by 0 bases and 4 bases, with 15 bases remaining between them. CDR3 amino acids: CASSYSRRAGGYGYTF. CDR3 nucleotides: TGTGCCAGCAGTTACTCGCGTCGGGCAGGCGGCTATGGCTACACCTTC.

V is TRBV5-6 and J is TRBJ2-1; D gene uncertain. CDR3 length: 16 residues. With 3 bases removed from V and 4 bases from J, the gap between germline ends came to 17 bases. Germline loops: CDR1 SGHDT, CDR2 YYEEEE. The DNA for the CDR3 is TGTGCCAGCAGCTCCAAAAAAGGAATAGTATACAATGAGCAGTTCTTC. Its protein is CASSSKKGIVYNEQFF. Looking up the rest from reference TRBV5-6 and TRBJ2-1 gives the full variable domain: DAGVTQSPTHLIKTRGQQVTLRCSPKSGHDTVSWYQQALGQGPQFIFQYYEEEERQRGNFPDRFSGHQFPNYSSELNVNALLLGDSALYLCASSSKKGIVYNEQFFGPGTRLTVL.